This entry describes one TCR beta chain. No cognate antigen has been identified for it. No much larger clone is present one base from it, and per-base qualities are unavailable. Library creation used the immunoSEQ multiplex PCR assay. TCRdb took this table from immuneACCESS and kept in-frame rearrangements with V and J called. Such tables lack part of the clones; where checked against another copy, unresolved V genes explain under half of the gap, and the rest is unexplained. This sample has some 10,000 clones in its table, and about 89% of those were observed once. The ten top clones hold more than 4.5% of the sample. The data stem from a study of T cell changes during pregnancy in multiple sclerosis (dated by TCRdb to about 2019). For the study in its entirety: The study examined how the T cell repertoire changed over the course of pregnancy in women with multiple sclerosis.

V and J are trimmed by 1 base and 0 bases, and the gene matches miss 2 bases of the junction. The germline V gene specifies MGHRA as CDR1 and YSYEKL as CDR2. The CDR3 spans 17 residues, from the cysteine through the phenylalanine. The sequence is cut down to CDR3 DNA, 51 bases in frame from base 1. Sequencing used CD8+ T cells from peripheral blood mononuclear cells, obtained in the first trimester of pregnancy. Recombination linked TRBV4-1 to TRBJ2-7, with 14 bases matching TRBD2. The clonotype originates from a female donor in good health, enrolled as a control in a pregnancy study. This receptor has the CDR3 CASSQGTSGGYSYEQYF. The sequenced DNA is TGCGCCAGCAGCCAAGGGACTAGCGGGGGGTACTCCTACGAGCAGTACTTC.